The next 5 T cell receptor beta chains were all read from a single sample in a study of T cell clonality in common variable immunodeficiency. Measured with immunoSEQ multiplex PCR; TCRdb has only the in-frame clones, and not every one. This sample carries 30,000 to 40,000 clones, none of them present only once. Sequences were obtained from peripheral blood mononuclear cells. The receptor source for this set is a person aged 18 to 75 in good health.

This clone was detected ten times or more. The CDR3 is cut off 3 residues early in the read; its end comes from the germline J gene. This chain uses TRBV30 with TRBJ2-3; 14 nucleotides align to TRBD2. This CDR3 region has 15 residues. V gave up 5 bases and J gave up 4 bases; unmatched junction bases: 5. Germline assignment: CDR1 GTSNPN and CDR2 SVGIG (reference sequence). Partial CDR3 DNA: TGTGCCTGGTCCGGGACTAGCGGGAGCGCAGATACG. Translating gives CAWSGTSGSADT. The entire CDR3 is CAWSGTSGSADTQYF.

This clone has a count of ten or more. The observed sequence ends 3 residues before the CDR3 terminus, with the missing tail filled in from the germline J gene. The genes are TRBV5-5 and TRBJ2-1; possibly TRBD1 for D (5 bases). This CDR3 contains 14 residues. CDR1 is SGHKS and CDR2 is YYEKEE in the germline V gene (reference sequence). Trimming removed 1 base from V and 5 bases from J, with 10 bases in between. The CDR3 DNA, read in part, is TGTGCCAGCAGCTTGTCGACAGCAGACAATGAG. This translates into CASSLSTADNE. The whole CDR3 region reads CASSLSTADNEQFF.

This clone was recorded many times. The read is 3 residues too short to cover the CDR3 end, so that end is filled in from the germline J gene. The chain couples TRBV19 to TRBJ1-2; 9 bases line up with TRBD1. The CDR3 extends over 15 amino acids. V trimming: 3 bases; J trimming: 3 bases; junction bases outside the gene matches: 5. The germline CDR1 and CDR2 sequences are LNHDA and SQIVND (reference sequence). This chain's CDR3 is CASSILTGGDYGYTF. The DNA read from the CDR3 is TGTGCCAGTAGTATCCTGACAGGGGGGGACTATGGC.

This clone was observed a few times. The read finishes 3 residues shy of the CDR3 end, and the germline J gene is used to complete it. The rearrangement joins TRBV2 to TRBJ1-2, with TRBD1 as a possible D gene (6 bases). Germline V CDR1 and CDR2: SNHLY, FYNNEI. V lost 6 bases, J lost 4 bases, and 15 bases lay in between. CDR3 length: 14 amino acids. The DNA read from the CDR3 is TGTGCCAGCAGAGCAACAGGGTCGGTCTATGGC. Its translation is CASRATGSVYG. The full CDR3 sequence reads CASRATGSVYGYTF.

This clone was seen at least ten times. The read terminates 3 residues ahead of where the CDR3 ends, so the germline J gene completes it. The chain has TRBV4-1 and TRBJ1-2; D remains ambiguous. This CDR3 comprises 15 residues. Trimming cost V 3 bases and J 7 bases, with 18 bases left between them. From germline, CDR1 is MGHRA and CDR2 YSYEKL. The sequenced part of the CDR3 DNA is TGCGCCAGCAGCCAGACACTGGCGATGATGCGTGGC. This sequence encodes CASSQTLAMMRG. The CDR3 in full is CASSQTLAMMRGYTF.